This TCR beta chain was observed in a study of blood T cell repertoires in COVID-19. Whole-study context: Acute-phase and convalescent COVID-19 samples originated in the United States, Italy and Spain. From T cells, B-cell-depleted T cells, or PBMCs came the material, which was cDNA or gDNA.

Original methodology: Cell counts per sample came from amplifying reference gene primers. Assay used: immunoSEQ multiplex PCR; TCRdb lists only in-frame clones, some missing. That table supplies the V and J calls and clone size; D and trimming were determined from the DNA. The sample gives 99,000 or so clones, approximately 86% of which show up once; roughly 2% is in the top ten. V was shortened by 7 bases and J by 1 base, with 7 bases between the two germline ends. This CDR3 spans 11 amino acids. CDR1 is SQVTM and CDR2 is ANQGSEA in the germline V gene. A Seattle source enrolled patients during active infection and followed them longitudinally.

This TCR was recovered from a man in his fifties with COVID-19, enrolled during active disease. V and J are TRBV29-1 and TRBJ1-1; D is ambiguous. Sequences were obtained from peripheral blood. Written as DNA, the CDR3 is TGCAGCGCCACGGGGAACACTGAAGCTTTCTTT. Amino acids: CSATGNTEAFF.